The present T cell receptor (beta chain) was sequenced within a study of blood T cell repertoires in COVID-19. Across the whole study: The United States, Italy and Spain were the sources of the acute and convalescent COVID-19 samples. PBMCs, B-cell-depleted T cells, or T cells provided the cDNA or gDNA that made up the material.

The V segment lost 0 bases and the J segment 5 bases; nucleotides outside the gene matches: 8. Germline V gene lookup returns CDR1 SGHRS and CDR2 YFSETQ. The CDR3 totals 16 residues. In the source study's methods: Quantification of nucleated cells was approximated via reference gene primer amplification. The table came from immunoSEQ multiplex PCR; TCRdb's copy has only in-frame clones and leaves some out. V, J and clone size are those of that table, while D and trimming were read from the DNA. The sample has about 480,000 clones, approximately 92% seen once. Patients in Seattle were enrolled during active infection, then followed longitudinally.

J is TRBJ2-5 and V is TRBV5-1, with 9 positions matching TRBD2. The source of this sequence is a man younger than 35 with COVID-19, enrolled during active disease. Sequenced input: peripheral blood. As DNA, the CDR3 is TGCGCCAGCAGCTTGGCGGCGGGAGGGCTCGGGGAGACCCAGTACTTC. It yields the protein CASSLAAGGLGETQYF.